Reported below is one T cell receptor beta chain. Its antigen is still unknown. CDR3 size: 13 residues. Trimming removed 6 bases at V and 4 bases at J, with 10 bases between. In germline, CDR1 is MNHEY, CDR2 SMNVEV (reference sequence). The data were taken from a study of OX40 agonist ivuxolimab in advanced cancers. Across the study: Those treated in dose escalation had hepatocellular carcinoma, melanoma, renal cell cancer or head and neck cancer. Those enrolled were less than 85% male, with a mean age of 60 years and ages from about 20 to 85.

Method: immunoSEQ multiplex PCR; TCRdb's copy keeps in-frame clones and lacks some. The sample lists about 95,000 clones, about 85% occurring once. Regarding the study as a whole: In the expanded peripheral T cells, antigen specificity was never determined. Partial responders treated at 0.1-3.0 mg/kg exhibited clonal expansion among the lowest measured.

This TCR was sampled from an adult with an advanced solid tumor such as melanoma, head and neck, liver or kidney cancer. This chain connects TRBV27 to TRBJ1-5; D not resolved. Sequencing was performed on CD4+ or CD8+ T cells sorted from blood, taken in a trial of the OX40 agonist ivuxolimab. The CDR3 region is CASSLTRNQPQHF. In nucleotides, the CDR3 is TGTGCCAGCAGCTTGACAAGGAATCAGCCCCAGCATTTT.